The 14 T cell receptor beta chains reported below all come from one sample, sequenced in a study of T cells in Graves' hyperthyroidism and ophthalmopathy. Researchers amplified the TCR beta CDR3 regions from RNA transcripts. The primer set for the first-round RT-PCR of the TCR CDR3 was HTBI. TCRdb re-derived calls from the multiplex PCR reads in MiXCR, one entry per CDR3 protein. The repertoire has about 560,000 distinct CDR3 sequences, 14% of them found once; the top ten carry roughly 13%. The source material was blood. These receptors all come from a woman between 35 and 50 years old with Graves' hyperthyroidism.

This clonotype showed up many times. The J gene is TRBJ2-7, the V gene TRBV19; 10 bases line up with TRBD1. The CDR3 spans 15 residues. Germline-derived CDR1 and CDR2 are LNHDA and SQIVND (reference sequence). Trimming took 2 bases from V and 6 from J; bases not matched to a gene: 7. The CDR3 protein is CASSIPDRGIGEQYF. The CDR3 bases are TGTGCCAGTAGTATACCGGACAGGGGGATTGGCGAGCAGTACTTC. The full variable domain, in which reference TRBV19 and TRBJ2-7 provide the parts outside the CDR3, is DGGITQSPKYLFRKEGQNVTLSCEQNLNHDAMYWYRQDPGQGLRLIYYSQIVNDFQKGDIAEGYSVSREKKESFPLTVTSAQKNPTAFYLCASSIPDRGIGEQYFGPGTRLTVT.

This clonotype has ten or more counts. The V gene is TRBV12-3 or TRBV12-4, the J gene TRBJ2-3, with 9 bases that match TRBD1. CDR3 length: 16 residues. V was pared by 3 bases and J by 4 bases, with 8 bases of the junction left unmatched. Here the CDR3 DNA reads TGTGCCAGCAGTTTCGGGACAGGGATTCGGGCAGATACGCAGTATTTT. This sequence encodes CASSFGTGIRADTQYF.

Ten or more counts support this clonotype. V gene TRBV7-9 combines with J gene TRBJ1-4, with D possibly being TRBD1 (6 bases). Germline V gives CDR1 SEHNR, CDR2 FQNEAQ (reference sequence). This CDR3 is 13 amino acids long. Trimming removed 7 bases from V and 8 bases from J, with 14 bases in between. DNA for the CDR3: TGTGCCAGCACCGAAACAGGGTTCGAAAAACTGTTTTTT. It encodes CASTETGFEKLFF.

This clonotype was seen more than once but under ten times. The J gene is TRBJ1-6, the V gene TRBV6-1; D ambiguous. The CDR3 has 13 residues. Germline-derived CDR1 and CDR2 are MNHNS and SASEGT. V lost 1 base to trimming and J lost 12 bases, with 10 bases between them. This CDR3 is CASSEGPDGPLHF. CDR3 coding DNA: TGTGCCAGCAGTGAAGGACCGGACGGACCCCTCCACTTT.

The rearrangement uses TRBV7-8 and TRBJ2-7; 14 nucleotides line up with TRBD2. CDR1 is SGHVS, CDR2 FQNEAQ, per germline. This CDR3 is 17 amino acids long. V was clipped by 5 bases and J by 7 bases; unmatched bases: 13. CDR3 in amino acids: CASSLGGGTSGSMEQYF. CDR3 DNA: TGTGCCAGCAGCCTAGGGGGGGGGACTAGCGGGAGCATGGAGCAGTACTTC.

This sequence joins TRBV9 and TRBJ2-7; D gene ambiguous. The CDR3 length is 14 residues. V shed 4 bases and J shed 3 bases, with 14 bases lying between them. The germline gives CDR1 SGDLS, CDR2 YYNGEE. This CDR3 is CASSKTGLNYEQYF. Written as DNA, the CDR3 is TGTGCCAGCAGCAAAACGGGCCTTAACTACGAGCAGTACTTC.

Ten or more counts support this clonotype. V and J are TRBV30 and TRBJ1-2; no definite D call. The CDR3 totals 15 residues. Germline CDR1 and CDR2: GTSNPN and SVGIG (reference sequence). V was trimmed by 2 bases and J by 6 bases, leaving 19 bases between them. The CDR3 region has the DNA TGTGCCTGGAGTCTCTTCGGAGGGTCACAAAATGGCTACACCTTC. This codes for CAWSLFGGSQNGYTF.

This clonotype showed up many times. The genes are TRBV27 and TRBJ1-2; no clear D gene. CDR1 MNHEY and CDR2 SMNVEV come from the germline V gene (reference sequence). The CDR3 has 15 amino acids. V lost 6 bases and J 4 bases, leaving 18 bases between the germline ends. DNA for the CDR3: TGTGCCAGCAGAATGGGTCAAGCCGCACCCTATGGCTACACCTTC. This gives the protein CASRMGQAAPYGYTF.

This clonotype was detected ten times or more. The chain combines TRBV2 with TRBJ2-3; 8 bases are shared with TRBD2. V shed 4 bases, J shed 0 bases, and the junction held 6 bases outside the gene matches. The CDR3 totals 16 residues. Germline values: CDR1 SNHLY, CDR2 FYNNEI. The CDR3 loop is CASSGPSGPSTDTQYF. The CDR3 DNA sequence: TGTGCCAGCAGTGGGCCTAGCGGGCCTAGCACAGATACGCAGTATTTT.

Many counts were recorded for this clonotype. The V call is TRBV3-1, the J call TRBJ2-1; 7 nucleotides agree with TRBD1. V dropped 2 bases and J dropped 8; count of bases not matched to a gene: 6. The CDR3 runs 14 residues. Per the germline V gene, CDR1 is LGHDT and CDR2 is YNNKEL (reference sequence). CDR3 amino acids: CASSQQTGQHEQFF. CDR3 sequence (DNA): TGTGCCAGCAGCCAACAGACAGGGCAGCATGAGCAGTTCTTC.

This clonotype has a handful of counts. This rearrangement joins TRBV10-3 to TRBJ2-7, with 10 bases matching TRBD2. The length of the CDR3 is 13 residues. The ends lost 3 bases at V and 6 bases at J; junction bases unmatched: 2. Germline values: CDR1 ENHRY, CDR2 SYGVKD. This chain's CDR3 is CAISDRTSGEQYF. In nucleotides, the CDR3 is TGTGCCATCAGTGACCGGACTAGCGGCGAGCAGTACTTC.

This clonotype was seen only a few times. The chain has TRBV3-1 and TRBJ1-6, with 8 bases that match TRBD1. The ends lost 3 bases at V and 6 bases at J; junction bases unmatched: 7. Germline V CDR1 and CDR2: LGHDT, YNNKEL (reference sequence). The CDR3 is 16 amino acids. CDR3 sequence: CASSHGRQGSNSPLHF. The CDR3 DNA reads TGTGCCAGCAGCCATGGAAGACAGGGGTCTAATTCACCCCTCCACTTT.

At least ten counts were recorded for this clonotype. V is TRBV30 and J is TRBJ1-1; D is ambiguous. The CDR3 has 15 residues. V lost 5 bases and J lost 1, with 17 bases in between. The germline gives CDR1 GTSNPN, CDR2 SVGIG (reference sequence). CDR3 loop: CAWEFGTYPNTEAFF. The CDR3 DNA reads as TGTGCCTGGGAGTTTGGTACTTACCCGAACACTGAAGCTTTCTTT.

This chain joins TRBV20-1 and TRBJ2-3; 7 bases match TRBD1. The trim removed 3 bases at V and 4 bases at J, leaving 4 bases unmatched. Germline-derived CDR1 and CDR2 are DFQATT and SNEGSKA (reference sequence). This CDR3 comprises 13 residues. For the CDR3, the DNA is TGCAGTGCTAGCAGGGGGTATTCAGATACGCAGTATTTT. This codes for CSASRGYSDTQYF.